These 22 T cell receptor beta chains came from one sample sequenced in a study of shared clonotypes between healthy human individuals. Sequencing used immunoSEQ multiplex PCR; TCRdb keeps in-frame clones, though not all of them. Here the sample spans 2 million to 3 million clones, approximately 93% being singletons. Sequences were obtained from naive CD4+ T cells from PBMCs. Subset reported: CD45RA+ positively selected. These receptors originate from a man younger than 35 in good health. Some clones in this sample may be carry-over from other donors' samples.

The chain couples TRBV25-1 to TRBJ2-1; TRBD2 matches at 7 bases. V lost 7 bases to trimming and J lost 4 bases; unmatched junction nucleotides: 10. Germline assignment: CDR1 MGHDK and CDR2 SYGVNS. This CDR3 has 15 amino acids. DNA for the CDR3: TGTGCCAGCACACCGGGAGCGGGACCTTACAATGAGCAGTTCTTC. Translating it yields CASTPGAGPYNEQFF.

Notes on this clone: Other nucleotide sequences in the sample specify the same CDR3. The chain employs TRBV2 and TRBJ2-7, with D perhaps matching TRBD1 (6 bases). The ends were cut back, 6 bases at V and 1 base at J, with 10 bases in the middle. The germline V gene encodes CDR1 SNHLY and CDR2 FYNNEI. The CDR3 extends over 13 amino acids. The CDR3 region has the DNA TGTGCCAGCAGAGGGCAGGGGTCCTACGAGCAGTACTTC. This encodes CASRGQGSYEQYF.

The rearrangement uses TRBV5-1 and TRBJ2-7; TRBD2 agrees at 9 bases. J lost 0 bases, V lost 3 bases, and 7 bases had no gene match. CDR1 and CDR2 (germline): SGHRS, YFSETQ. This CDR3 is built from 16 residues. Here the CDR3 reads CASSSAGGTASYEQYF. The CDR3 DNA follows: TGCGCCAGCAGCTCTGCGGGGGGGACAGCCTCCTACGAGCAGTACTTC.

The J gene is TRBJ2-7, the V gene TRBV6-1; 8 nucleotides line up with TRBD1. V shed 9 bases, J shed 3 bases, and the junction held 10 bases outside the gene matches. Germline lookup yields CDR1 MNHNS and CDR2 SASEGT. CDR3 length equals 14 residues. The CDR3 reads CASRGQGGRYEQYF. DNA for the CDR3: TGTGCCAGTCGAGGACAGGGTGGGCGCTACGAGCAGTACTTC.

This clone was recorded a few times. DNA of the CDR3: TGTGCCAGTAATGCGGGTAGGGATATGAACACTGAAGCTTTCTTT. The encoded protein is CASNAGRDMNTEAFF. The J gene is TRBJ1-1, the V gene TRBV19; the D is unclear. V shed 7 bases and J shed 0 bases, with 15 bases lying between them. CDR1 and CDR2 from the germline V gene are LNHDA and SQIVND (reference sequence). The CDR3 length is 15 residues.

The chain links TRBV5-5 to TRBJ2-1; D tentatively reads TRBD1 or TRBD2 (6 bases each). The V end lost 1 base, the J end lost 7 bases, and 15 bases lay between the germline ends. CDR1 is SGHKS, CDR2 YYEKEE, per germline (reference sequence). The CDR3 loop spans 15 amino acids. In nucleotides, the CDR3 is TGTGCCAGCAGCTTGTCGGGGGCGATTAATAATGAGCAGTTCTTC. Its protein product is CASSLSGAINNEQFF.

J is TRBJ2-1 and V is TRBV27; 12 nucleotides line up with TRBD1. The CDR3 runs 21 residues. Germline assignment: CDR1 MNHEY and CDR2 SMNVEV (reference sequence). Unmatched junction bases numbered 25, after V lost 5 bases and J lost 8 bases. The DNA for the CDR3 is TGTGCCAGCAGTCCCCGGGACAGGGGGCCTAGCGGGAGTCAAAAAACCCATGAGCAGTTCTTC. Translation gives CASSPRDRGPSGSQKTHEQFF.

The chain employs TRBV18 and TRBJ2-1; D ambiguous. Germline lookup yields CDR1 KGHSH and CDR2 LQKENI. CDR3 size: 17 residues. With 1 base removed from V and 2 bases from J, the gap between germline ends came to 15 bases. Here the CDR3 DNA reads TGTGCCAGCTCACCACGGATCGGGTTTCTCACCTACAATGAGCAGTTCTTC. Translation: CASSPRIGFLTYNEQFF.

This CDR3 is CASSGSRVATNEKLFF. CDR3 sequence (DNA): TGTGCCAGCAGCGGCAGCAGAGTTGCAACTAATGAAAAACTGTTTTTT. The rearrangement uses TRBV9 and TRBJ1-4, with D unresolved. Germline CDR1 reads SGDLS; CDR2 reads YYNGEE. Trimming shortened V by 3 bases and J by 0 bases, and 12 bases separated the two germline ends. The CDR3 length is 16 residues. Full variable domain (rest looked up from reference TRBV9 and TRBJ1-4): DSGVTQTPKHLITATGQRVTLRCSPRSGDLSVYWYQQSLDQGLQFLIQYYNGEERAKGNILERFSAQQFPDLHSELNLSSLELGDSALYFCASSGSRVATNEKLFFGSGTQLSVL.

The rearrangement joins TRBV18 to TRBJ2-7; a possible D gene is TRBD2 (5 bases). The germline gives CDR1 KGHSH, CDR2 LQKENI. CDR3 size: 15 residues. Trimming cost V 0 bases and J 6 bases, with 15 bases left between them. The CDR3 loop is CASSPPSLLVPEQYF. CDR3 DNA: TGTGCCAGCTCACCACCCTCTTTACTAGTCCCCGAGCAGTACTTC. The whole variable domain, filled in from reference TRBV18 and TRBJ2-7, reads NAGVMQNPRHLVRRRGQEARLRCSPMKGHSHVYWYRQLPEEGLKFMVYLQKENIIDESGMPKERFSAEFPKEGPSILRIQQVVRGDSAAYFCASSPPSLLVPEQYFGPGTRLTVT.

This clone was picked up one time. The rearrangement joins TRBV18 to TRBJ2-2; 7 nucleotides line up with TRBD2. CDR3 length equals 16 residues. J gave up 0 bases and V 3 bases, and 4 bases lay outside the gene matches. The germline V gene encodes CDR1 KGHSH and CDR2 LQKENI. The CDR3 bases are TGTGCCAGCTCACCCCGAGCGGGGTCGAACACCGGGGAGCTGTTTTTT. This encodes CASSPRAGSNTGELFF. Complete variable domain (other parts from reference TRBV18 and TRBJ2-2): NAGVMQNPRHLVRRRGQEARLRCSPMKGHSHVYWYRQLPEEGLKFMVYLQKENIIDESGMPKERFSAEFPKEGPSILRIQQVVRGDSAAYFCASSPRAGSNTGELFFGEGSRLTVL.

On this clone itself: The same CDR3 can be traced to other DNA sequences in this sample. This chain uses TRBV5-1 with TRBJ1-1, with a possible D match to TRBD1 (6 bases). The germline CDR1 and CDR2 sequences are SGHRS and YFSETQ. The CDR3 is made up of 14 amino acids. The V and J ends lost 4 bases and 1 base respectively, with 11 bases between them. DNA of the CDR3: TGCGCCAGCAGCCCAGGACAGCCGAACACTGAAGCTTTCTTT. This codes for CASSPGQPNTEAFF.

This CDR3 reads CASSISGLAGATYNEQFF. CDR3 nucleotides: TGTGCCAGTAGTATATCGGGACTAGCGGGAGCCACCTACAATGAGCAGTTCTTC. The chain recombines TRBV19 with TRBJ2-1, with TRBD2 matching 14 bases. This CDR3 contains 18 residues. Germline-derived CDR1 and CDR2 are LNHDA and SQIVND (reference sequence). V dropped 2 bases and J dropped 2; count of bases not matched to a gene: 5.

The chain uses TRBV12-2 and TRBJ2-6. TRBV12-2 is a pseudogene locus. The length of the CDR3 is 16 residues. CDR3 coding DNA: TGTGCAAGTCGCTTAGCGAGGGGCTCTGGGGCCAACGTCCTGACTTTC. Amino acids: CASRLARGSGANVLTF.

This clone was detected only once. V is TRBV19 and J is TRBJ2-7; unclear D gene. Per the germline V gene, CDR1 is LNHDA and CDR2 is SQIVND (reference sequence). The CDR3 has 14 amino acids. V dropped 3 bases and J dropped 2 bases, with 11 bases sitting between them. Written as DNA, the CDR3 is TGTGCCAGTAGTATGTTAGGGTTCACCTACGAGCAGTACTTC. It codes for CASSMLGFTYEQYF.

This sequence joins TRBV7-3 and TRBJ2-5; 14 nucleotides agree with TRBD2. The ends lost 5 bases at V and 4 bases at J; junction bases unmatched: 6. CDR1 and CDR2 (germline): SGHTA, FQGTGA. The CDR3 consists of 16 residues. CDR3 DNA sequence: TGTGCCAGCAGCCCAACAGGACTAGCGGGAGGAGAGACCCAGTACTTC. Protein product: CASSPTGLAGGETQYF.

Note on this clone: Distinct nucleotide sequences in the sample also encode this CDR3. The chain uses TRBV7-3 and TRBJ2-6; tentatively, D is TRBD2 (6 bases). Germline lookup yields CDR1 SGHTA and CDR2 FQGTGA. There are 15 residues in the CDR3. Trimming took off 4 bases at V and 0 bases at J, with 7 bases between the two ends. CDR3 DNA sequence: TGTGCCAGCAGCTCCGGGAGCTCTGGGGCCAACGTCCTGACTTTC. Its protein product is CASSSGSSGANVLTF.

This chain joins TRBV28 and TRBJ2-7, with 9 bases identical to TRBD2. Germline loops: CDR1 MDHEN, CDR2 SYDVKM. This CDR3 region has 16 residues. After removal of 6 bases from V and 2 bases from J, the junction contained 11 bases not matched to a gene. The CDR3 reads CASRGESIAGAYEQYF. The CDR3 DNA sequence: TGTGCCAGCAGGGGAGAGTCCATAGCGGGGGCCTACGAGCAGTACTTC.

The genes are TRBV19 and TRBJ2-3, with D hard to call. The V end was cut by 3 bases, the J end by 1 base, with 14 bases between. CDR3 length equals 16 residues. Germline V gene lookup returns CDR1 LNHDA and CDR2 SQIVND (reference sequence). For the CDR3, the DNA is TGTGCCAGTAGTATGGGTCGACCAGGTGGCACAGATACGCAGTATTTT. It specifies CASSMGRPGGTDTQYF.

The chain carries TRBV6-1 and TRBJ2-7; 7 nucleotides align to TRBD2. Germline CDR1 and CDR2: MNHNS and SASEGT. Trimming cost V 7 bases and J 2 bases; bases outside gene matches: 5. The CDR3 sequence is 13 residues long. The CDR3 DNA reads as TGTGCCAGCAAGTGGCGGGGGACCTACGAGCAGTACTTC. Its protein product is CASKWRGTYEQYF.

This rearrangement joins TRBV18 to TRBJ1-5, with D tentatively TRBD1 (6 bases). The CDR3 runs 15 residues. Germline V CDR1 and CDR2: KGHSH, LQKENI. The germline V and J ends were trimmed by 2 bases and 7 bases, with 15 bases remaining between them. CDR3 coding DNA: TGTGCCAGCTCACCAACGGCAGGGGCGGGGCAGCCCCAGCATTTT. This encodes CASSPTAGAGQPQHF.

This chain joins TRBV5-5 and TRBJ1-4; D might be TRBD1 (5 bases). The V end lost 0 bases, the J end lost 4 bases, and 16 bases lay between the germline ends. The length of the CDR3 is 17 residues. Germline-derived CDR1 and CDR2 are SGHKS and YYEKEE (reference sequence). This CDR3 reads CASSLGGGNAGNEKLFF. DNA of the CDR3: TGTGCCAGCAGCTTGGGGGGCGGGAACGCCGGTAATGAAAAACTGTTTTTT.